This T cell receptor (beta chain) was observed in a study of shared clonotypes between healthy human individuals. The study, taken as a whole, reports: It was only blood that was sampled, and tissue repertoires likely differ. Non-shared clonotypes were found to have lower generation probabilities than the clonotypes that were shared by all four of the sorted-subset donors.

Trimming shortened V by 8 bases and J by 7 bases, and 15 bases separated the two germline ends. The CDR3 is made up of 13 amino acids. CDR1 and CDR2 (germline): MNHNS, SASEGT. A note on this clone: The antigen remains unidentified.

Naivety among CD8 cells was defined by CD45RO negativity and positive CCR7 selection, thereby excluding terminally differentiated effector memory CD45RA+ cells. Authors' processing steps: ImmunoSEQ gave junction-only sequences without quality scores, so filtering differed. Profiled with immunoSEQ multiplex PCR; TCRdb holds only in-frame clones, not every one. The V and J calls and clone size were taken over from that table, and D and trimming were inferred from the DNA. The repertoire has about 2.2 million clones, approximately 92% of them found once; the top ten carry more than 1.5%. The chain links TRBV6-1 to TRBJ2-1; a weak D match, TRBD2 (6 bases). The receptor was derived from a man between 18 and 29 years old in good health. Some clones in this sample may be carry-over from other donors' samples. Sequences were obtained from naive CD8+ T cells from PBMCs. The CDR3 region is CASEAGLLNEQFF. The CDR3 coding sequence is TGTGCCAGCGAGGCGGGACTCCTGAATGAGCAGTTCTTC.